The 4 T cell receptor beta chains below were found in one sample sequenced in a study of OX40 agonist ivuxolimab in advanced cancers. Using immunoSEQ multiplex PCR, the repertoire was profiled, and TCRdb retains in-frame clones only, with some absent. The sample has 55,000 to 90,000 clones, about 91% seen once. Sequenced material: CD4+ or CD8+ T cells sorted from blood, taken in a trial of the OX40 agonist ivuxolimab. The receptors stem from an adult with an advanced solid tumor such as melanoma, head and neck, liver or kidney cancer.

This clone has just a few counts. CDR3 protein: CASSLGINQPQHF. In DNA form, the CDR3 reads TGTGCCAGCAGCTTAGGGATCAATCAGCCCCAGCATTTT. The rearrangement links TRBV7-3 to TRBJ1-5; D gene unclear. The V end was cut by 2 bases, the J end by 3 bases, with 5 bases between. The CDR3 runs 13 residues. Germline assignment: CDR1 SGHTA and CDR2 FQGTGA.

The gene calls are TRBV28 and TRBJ2-5; 9 bases agree with TRBD2. Germline V gene data show CDR1 as MDHEN and CDR2 as SYDVKM. The CDR3 loop spans 17 amino acids. V was pared by 3 bases and J by 5 bases, with 13 bases of the junction left unmatched. The CDR3 DNA follows: TGTGCCAGCAGTTTCTCTACTTTAGCGGGAGCTAGGGAGACCCAGTACTTC. Protein product: CASSFSTLAGARETQYF.

The CDR3 bases are TGTGCCAGCGACCCAGGGATCGCTGGAAACACCATATATTTT. Translating it yields CASDPGIAGNTIYF. The chain has TRBV10-3 and TRBJ1-3; perhaps TRBD1 as D (5 bases). The V gene lost 10 bases and the J gene lost 2 bases, with 15 bases spanning the gap. CDR1 ENHRY and CDR2 SYGVKD come from the germline V gene. This CDR3 comprises 14 residues.

V and J are TRBV6-4 and TRBJ1-1, with D possibly TRBD1 on 6 matching bases. Trimming pared 0 bases from V and 9 bases from J, leaving 11 bases between. CDR3 length equals 13 residues. Germline CDR1 is MRHNA and CDR2 is SNTAGT. As DNA, the CDR3 is TGTGCCAGCAGTGACTCAGATGGGGGCAAAGCTTTCTTT. Amino acid sequence: CASSDSDGGKAFF.